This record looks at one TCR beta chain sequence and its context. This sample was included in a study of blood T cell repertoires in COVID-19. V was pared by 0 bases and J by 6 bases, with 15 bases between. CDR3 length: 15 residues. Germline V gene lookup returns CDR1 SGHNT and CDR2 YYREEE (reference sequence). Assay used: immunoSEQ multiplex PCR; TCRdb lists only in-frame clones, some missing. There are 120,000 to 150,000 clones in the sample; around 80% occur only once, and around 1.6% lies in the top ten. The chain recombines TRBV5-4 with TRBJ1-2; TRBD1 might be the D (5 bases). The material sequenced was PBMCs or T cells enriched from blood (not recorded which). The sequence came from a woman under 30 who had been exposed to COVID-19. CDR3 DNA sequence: TGTGCCAGCAGCTTGGGAAGCGGGGGTCAGGATGGCTACACCTTC. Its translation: CASSLGSGGQDGYTF.